This T cell receptor beta chain was sequenced for a study of shared clonotypes between healthy human individuals. Study-wide findings and caveats: Larger richness was generally estimated for naive than memory subsets. Sampling covered blood only; tissue repertoires likely differ.

At a deep level, the assay was run. Measured with immunoSEQ multiplex PCR; TCRdb has only the in-frame clones, and not every one. There are about 2 million clones in the sample; about 95% occur only once, and about 1.1% lies in the top ten. The naive CD8 subset, CD45RO-negative cells positively selected for CCR7, excluded terminally differentiated effector memory CD45RA+ cells. Donors were healthy HIV-negative adults without recent acute infections or vaccinations. In regard to this clone: Its target is not known.

V dropped 6 bases and J dropped 5; count of bases not matched to a gene: 6. The CDR3 totals 14 residues. Germline CDR1 reads ENHRY; CDR2 reads SYGVKD. The specimen sequenced was naive CD8+ T cells sorted from blood. The source is a man younger than 30 in good health. V usage is TRBV10-3 and J usage is TRBJ1-5, with 8 bases aligning to TRBD1. CDR3 sequence: CAIRVPQGDQPQHF. DNA for the CDR3: TGTGCCATCAGGGTCCCACAGGGGGATCAGCCCCAGCATTTT.